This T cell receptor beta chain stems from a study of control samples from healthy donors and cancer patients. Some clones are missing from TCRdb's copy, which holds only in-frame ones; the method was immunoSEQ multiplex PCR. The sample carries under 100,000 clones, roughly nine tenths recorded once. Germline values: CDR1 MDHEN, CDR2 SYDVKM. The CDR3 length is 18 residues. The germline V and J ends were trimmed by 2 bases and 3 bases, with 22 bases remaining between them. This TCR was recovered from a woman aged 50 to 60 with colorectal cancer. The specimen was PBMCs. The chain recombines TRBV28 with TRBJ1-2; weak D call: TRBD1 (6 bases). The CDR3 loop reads CASSLEFHRVRGYYGYTF. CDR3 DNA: TGTGCCAGCAGTTTAGAATTTCACAGGGTGAGGGGGTACTATGGCTACACCTTC.